A selection of T cell receptor beta chains follows, all from one sample in a study of cytomegalovirus exposure and HLA in healthy donors. Libraries were prepared by immunoSEQ multiplex PCR; TCRdb keeps only in-frame clonotypes and omits some of them. The repertoire holds tens of thousands of clones, with about 80% as singletons. Sequencing used PBMCs. The receptors were gathered from a man aged 35 to 55 in good health and CMV-seronegative. The CDR3 runs from the conserved cysteine through the conserved F or W. The order of the fields is D gene, clone size, V gene, J gene, CDR3 DNA, CDR3 protein. D genes are given only for firm matches. Size tells how often a clone was seen (once, few, many) or the class of an expanded clone, and some rows leave it out.

>.|.|TRBV30|TRBJ2-3
TGTGCCTGGAGTCTTCGGGGTAGGGATACGCAGTATTTT
CAWSLRGRDTQYF
>TRBD1|.|TRBV30|TRBJ1-6
TGTGCCTGGAGTCGGACAGGGGGAAATTCACCCCTCCACTTT
CAWSRTGGNSPLHF
>TRBD2|.|TRBV30|TRBJ2-2
TGTGCCCGATCCAGCGGGGGGGCCGGCACCGGGGAGCTGTTTTTT
CARSSGGAGTGELFF
>.|.|TRBV28|TRBJ1-4
TGTGCCAGCAGTTTCCTACCTTCCAATGAAAAACTGTTTTTT
CASSFLPSNEKLFF
>.|.|TRBV4-3|TRBJ1-1
TGCGCCAGCAGCCAGAAGACAGGCCCAGCTGAAGCTTTCTTT
CASSQKTGPAEAFF
>.|.|TRBV19|TRBJ2-3
TGTGCCAGTAGTCTCCGACTAGACCCGGCAGGCACAGATACGCAGTATTTT
CASSLRLDPAGTDTQYF
>TRBD1|once|TRBV7-9|TRBJ1-1
TGTGCCAGCAGCTTCGATCGGACAGGGACTGAAGCTTTCTTT
CASSFDRTGTEAFF
>.|.|TRBV27|TRBJ1-1
TGTGCCAGCAGAGACCGAGGGACTGAAGCTTTCTTT
CASRDRGTEAFF
>.|.|TRBV5-5|TRBJ1-2
TGTGCCAGCAGCTTGTCAGGGTATTCCCCTAACTATGGCTACACCTTC
CASSLSGYSPNYGYTF
>.|.|TRBV9|TRBJ2-5
TGTGCCAGCAGCGTTTCGGGACTGCAAGAGACCCAGTACTTC
CASSVSGLQETQYF
>TRBD1|.|TRBV30|TRBJ1-6
TGTGCCTCCGACAGGGGAGTTTCACCCCTCCACTTT
CASDRGVSPLHF
>.|once|TRBV9|TRBJ1-3
TGTGCCAGCAGCGTGAACACGATAAACACCATATATTTT
CASSVNTINTIYF
>TRBD1|.|TRBV27|TRBJ2-2
TGTGCCAGCAGGTCCCTCACCGGGACAGGGAACACCGGGGAGCTGTTTTTT
CASRSLTGTGNTGELFF
>.|.|TRBV11-3|TRBJ1-3
TGTGCCAGCAGCCCCGGGACAAGTGGAAACACCATATATTTT
CASSPGTSGNTIYF
>.|.|TRBV18|TRBJ1-6
TGTGCCAGCTCACCACCAGGGGGTTCACCCCTCCACTTT
CASSPPGGSPLHF
>TRBD1|.|TRBV5-4|TRBJ2-2
TGTGCCAGCAGCTGTCTCCCCACGAATCGGACAGGGAACACCGGGGAGCTGTTTTTT
CASSCLPTNRTGNTGELFF
>.|.|TRBV7-2|TRBJ2-7
TGTGCCAGCAGCTTAGATCCGGGGAGCTCCTACGAGCAGTACTTC
CASSLDPGSSYEQYF
>TRBD1|.|TRBV2|TRBJ2-2
TGTGCCAGCAGTGAAGCTGGTGACAGGGTGATCGGCGGGGAGCTGTTTTTT
CASSEAGDRVIGGELFF